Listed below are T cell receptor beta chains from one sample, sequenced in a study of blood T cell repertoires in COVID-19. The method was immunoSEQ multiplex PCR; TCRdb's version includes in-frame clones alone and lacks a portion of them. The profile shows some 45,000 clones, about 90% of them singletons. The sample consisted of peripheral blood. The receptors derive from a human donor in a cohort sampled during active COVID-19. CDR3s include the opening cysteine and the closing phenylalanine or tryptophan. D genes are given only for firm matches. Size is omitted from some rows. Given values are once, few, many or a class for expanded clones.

CDR3aa: CATGGGTANYNEQYF; CDR3nt: TGTGCCACCGGGGGGGGGACGGCTAATTATAACGAGCAGTACTTC; j_gene: TRBJ2-7; v_gene: TRBV10-3; d_gene: TRBD2; abundance: .
CDR3aa: CASTRREGDRYGYTF; CDR3nt: TGTGCCAGCACCCGGAGGGAGGGGGACCGCTATGGCTACACCTTC; j_gene: TRBJ1-2; v_gene: TRBV25-1; d_gene: .; abundance: .
CDR3aa: CASSESDRVNEQFF; CDR3nt: TGCGCCAGCAGTGAGTCGGACAGGGTGAATGAGCAGTTCTTC; j_gene: TRBJ2-1; v_gene: TRBV10-2; d_gene: TRBD1; abundance: .
CDR3aa: CASSPSGGSRETQYF; CDR3nt: TGTGCCAGCAGCCCATCTGGGGGGAGCCGAGAGACCCAGTACTTC; j_gene: TRBJ2-5; v_gene: TRBV5-4; d_gene: .; abundance: .
CDR3aa: CASSPTDRDAEQFF; CDR3nt: TGTGCCAGCTCGCCCACCGACAGGGATGCTGAGCAGTTCTTC; j_gene: TRBJ2-1; v_gene: TRBV18; d_gene: TRBD1; abundance: .
CDR3aa: CAISERQGAEDTQYF; CDR3nt: TGTGCCATATCCGAGAGACAGGGGGCGGAGGATACGCAGTATTTT; j_gene: TRBJ2-3; v_gene: TRBV5-8; d_gene: TRBD1; abundance: few
CDR3aa: CASSFLGTGVNEKLFF; CDR3nt: TGTGCCAGCAGCTTTCTCGGGACAGGGGTCAATGAAAAACTGTTTTTT; j_gene: TRBJ1-4; v_gene: TRBV7-9; d_gene: TRBD1; abundance: .
CDR3aa: CASSAGGAYEQYF; CDR3nt: TGTGCCAGCAGCGCTGGAGGCGCCTACGAGCAGTACTTC; j_gene: TRBJ2-7; v_gene: TRBV7-9; d_gene: .; abundance: .
CDR3aa: CASSFSQGMTEAFF; CDR3nt: TGCGCCAGCAGCTTTTCCCAGGGAATGACTGAAGCTTTCTTT; j_gene: TRBJ1-1; v_gene: TRBV5-1; d_gene: .; abundance: .
CDR3aa: CASSLDRRQPQHF; CDR3nt: TGTGCCAGCAGCTTAGATCGCAGGCAGCCCCAGCATTTT; j_gene: TRBJ1-5; v_gene: TRBV11-2; d_gene: .; abundance: .
CDR3aa: CASRERAVGYTF; CDR3nt: TGTGCTTCAAGGGAGCGAGCCGTTGGCTACACCTTC; j_gene: TRBJ1-2; v_gene: TRBV5-6; d_gene: .; abundance: .
CDR3aa: CASSQSRGNEQFF; CDR3nt: TGTGCCAGCAGCCAGTCTAGGGGCAATGAGCAGTTCTTC; j_gene: TRBJ2-1; v_gene: TRBV3-1/TRBV3-2; d_gene: .; abundance: .
CDR3aa: CASSLTGGNTYEQYF; CDR3nt: TGTGCCAGCAGCTTAACCGGGGGGAATACCTACGAGCAGTACTTC; j_gene: TRBJ2-7; v_gene: TRBV7-3; d_gene: TRBD2; abundance: .
CDR3aa: CASSEAIDRGGYNEQFF; CDR3nt: TGTGCCAGCAGTGAAGCCATCGACAGGGGTGGGTACAATGAGCAGTTCTTC; j_gene: TRBJ2-1; v_gene: TRBV6-1; d_gene: TRBD1; abundance: .
CDR3aa: CASSHSPNTEAFF; CDR3nt: TGTGCCAGCAGTCACAGCCCGAACACTGAAGCTTTCTTT; j_gene: TRBJ1-1; v_gene: TRBV6-4; d_gene: .; abundance: .
CDR3aa: CASTLAGENIQYF; CDR3nt: TGTGCCAGCACCCTAGCGGGGGAAAACATTCAGTACTTC; j_gene: TRBJ2-4; v_gene: TRBV3-1/TRBV3-2; d_gene: TRBD2; abundance: .
CDR3aa: CASTDRTYGYTF; CDR3nt: TGTGCCAGTACTGACAGGACCTATGGCTACACCTTC; j_gene: TRBJ1-2; v_gene: TRBV19; d_gene: .; abundance: .
CDR3aa: CASSQDLGGFDEQFF; CDR3nt: TGTGCCAGCAGCCAAGATCTTGGGGGGTTCGATGAGCAGTTCTTC; j_gene: TRBJ2-1; v_gene: TRBV4-2; d_gene: .; abundance: .
CDR3aa: CASGPSGQAYNEQFF; CDR3nt: TGCGCCAGCGGGCCCTCGGGACAGGCCTACAATGAGCAGTTCTTC; j_gene: TRBJ2-1; v_gene: TRBV5-1; d_gene: TRBD1; abundance: .
CDR3aa: CASTPGTGGYEQYF; CDR3nt: TGTGCCAGCACCCCCGGGACAGGGGGCTACGAGCAGTACTTC; j_gene: TRBJ2-7; v_gene: TRBV5-6; d_gene: TRBD1; abundance: .
CDR3aa: CASSPSGASYNEQFF; CDR3nt: TGTGCCAGCAGCCCGAGCGGGGCTTCCTACAATGAGCAGTTCTTC; j_gene: TRBJ2-1; v_gene: TRBV11-2; d_gene: TRBD2; abundance: .
CDR3aa: CASSFRGNYGYTF; CDR3nt: TGTGCCAGCAGTTTTAGGGGAAACTATGGCTACACCTTC; j_gene: TRBJ1-2; v_gene: TRBV27; d_gene: .; abundance: .
CDR3aa: CASSTDFYEQYF; CDR3nt: TGTGCCAGCAGTACGGACTTCTACGAGCAGTACTTC; j_gene: TRBJ2-7; v_gene: TRBV5-4; d_gene: .; abundance: .
CDR3aa: CASRSPGNTIYF; CDR3nt: TGTGCCAGCAGATCTCCTGGAAACACCATATATTTT; j_gene: TRBJ1-3; v_gene: TRBV12-3/TRBV12-4; d_gene: .; abundance: .
CDR3aa: CASTTPTGQSYYEQYF; CDR3nt: TGTGCCAGCACCACCCCGACGGGACAGAGCTACTACGAGCAGTACTTC; j_gene: TRBJ2-7; v_gene: TRBV5-6; d_gene: TRBD1; abundance: .
CDR3aa: CASSLVRANTGELFF; CDR3nt: TGTGCTAGCAGCTTAGTACGGGCGAACACCGGGGAGCTGTTTTTT; j_gene: TRBJ2-2; v_gene: TRBV7-7; d_gene: .; abundance: .
CDR3aa: CASSRQGSRATEAFF; CDR3nt: TGTGCCAGCAGCCGACAGGGGTCCAGGGCCACTGAAGCTTTCTTT; j_gene: TRBJ1-1; v_gene: TRBV5-4; d_gene: TRBD1; abundance: few
CDR3aa: CASSKGGQHQETQYF; CDR3nt: TGCGCCAGCAGCAAAGGAGGACAGCACCAAGAGACCCAGTACTTC; j_gene: TRBJ2-5; v_gene: TRBV4-1; d_gene: .; abundance: .
CDR3aa: CASSVGTGKNEQFF; CDR3nt: TGTGCCAGCAGCGTAGGGACAGGGAAGAATGAGCAGTTCTTC; j_gene: TRBJ2-1; v_gene: TRBV9; d_gene: TRBD1; abundance: few
CDR3aa: CSVVGVEAFF; CDR3nt: TGCAGCGTTGTAGGGGTTGAAGCTTTCTTT; j_gene: TRBJ1-1; v_gene: TRBV29-1; d_gene: .; abundance: few
CDR3aa: CASSVLANGEQYF; CDR3nt: TGTGCCAGCAGCGTTCTTGCTAATGGCGAGCAGTACTTC; j_gene: TRBJ2-7; v_gene: TRBV9; d_gene: .; abundance: .
CDR3aa: CASSEERGRYGYTF; CDR3nt: TGTGCCAGCAGTGAAGAACGGGGAAGGTATGGCTACACCTTC; j_gene: TRBJ1-2; v_gene: TRBV2; d_gene: .; abundance: .
CDR3aa: CASSDGLASSYEQYF; CDR3nt: TGTGCCAGCAGCGACGGACTAGCCAGCTCCTACGAGCAGTACTTC; j_gene: TRBJ2-7; v_gene: TRBV3-1/TRBV3-2; d_gene: TRBD2; abundance: .
CDR3aa: CASSPRTGGAADTQYF; CDR3nt: TGTGCCAGCAGCCCCAGGACAGGGGGCGCGGCAGATACGCAGTATTTT; j_gene: TRBJ2-3; v_gene: TRBV7-2; d_gene: TRBD1; abundance: .
CDR3aa: CASSLRTDYGYTF; CDR3nt: TGTGCCAGCAGCTTACGAACAGACTATGGCTACACCTTC; j_gene: TRBJ1-2; v_gene: TRBV5-8; d_gene: .; abundance: .
CDR3aa: CASTASPGTEAFF; CDR3nt: TGTGCCAGCACCGCAAGCCCGGGCACTGAAGCTTTCTTT; j_gene: TRBJ1-1; v_gene: TRBV7-3; d_gene: .; abundance: .
CDR3aa: CATSDFPGLTNQPQHF; CDR3nt: TGTGCCACCAGTGATTTCCCGGGTCTTACCAATCAGCCCCAGCATTTT; j_gene: TRBJ1-5; v_gene: TRBV24-1; d_gene: .; abundance: .
CDR3aa: CASRSRTGVNTEAFF; CDR3nt: TGTGCCAGCAGAAGCCGGACGGGGGTGAACACTGAAGCTTTCTTT; j_gene: TRBJ1-1; v_gene: TRBV27; d_gene: .; abundance: .
CDR3aa: CSASDQIEQYF; CDR3nt: TGCAGTGCCAGCGACCAAATAGAGCAGTACTTC; j_gene: TRBJ2-7; v_gene: TRBV20-1; d_gene: .; abundance: .
CDR3aa: CASSKGPRSSTEAFF; CDR3nt: TGTGCCAGCAGCAAAGGGCCGCGGTCATCCACTGAAGCTTTCTTT; j_gene: TRBJ1-1; v_gene: TRBV21-1; d_gene: .; abundance: .
CDR3aa: CASSGTGVSNQPQHF; CDR3nt: TGTGCCAGCTCCGGGACAGGGGTTAGCAATCAGCCCCAGCATTTT; j_gene: TRBJ1-5; v_gene: TRBV6-6; d_gene: TRBD1; abundance: .